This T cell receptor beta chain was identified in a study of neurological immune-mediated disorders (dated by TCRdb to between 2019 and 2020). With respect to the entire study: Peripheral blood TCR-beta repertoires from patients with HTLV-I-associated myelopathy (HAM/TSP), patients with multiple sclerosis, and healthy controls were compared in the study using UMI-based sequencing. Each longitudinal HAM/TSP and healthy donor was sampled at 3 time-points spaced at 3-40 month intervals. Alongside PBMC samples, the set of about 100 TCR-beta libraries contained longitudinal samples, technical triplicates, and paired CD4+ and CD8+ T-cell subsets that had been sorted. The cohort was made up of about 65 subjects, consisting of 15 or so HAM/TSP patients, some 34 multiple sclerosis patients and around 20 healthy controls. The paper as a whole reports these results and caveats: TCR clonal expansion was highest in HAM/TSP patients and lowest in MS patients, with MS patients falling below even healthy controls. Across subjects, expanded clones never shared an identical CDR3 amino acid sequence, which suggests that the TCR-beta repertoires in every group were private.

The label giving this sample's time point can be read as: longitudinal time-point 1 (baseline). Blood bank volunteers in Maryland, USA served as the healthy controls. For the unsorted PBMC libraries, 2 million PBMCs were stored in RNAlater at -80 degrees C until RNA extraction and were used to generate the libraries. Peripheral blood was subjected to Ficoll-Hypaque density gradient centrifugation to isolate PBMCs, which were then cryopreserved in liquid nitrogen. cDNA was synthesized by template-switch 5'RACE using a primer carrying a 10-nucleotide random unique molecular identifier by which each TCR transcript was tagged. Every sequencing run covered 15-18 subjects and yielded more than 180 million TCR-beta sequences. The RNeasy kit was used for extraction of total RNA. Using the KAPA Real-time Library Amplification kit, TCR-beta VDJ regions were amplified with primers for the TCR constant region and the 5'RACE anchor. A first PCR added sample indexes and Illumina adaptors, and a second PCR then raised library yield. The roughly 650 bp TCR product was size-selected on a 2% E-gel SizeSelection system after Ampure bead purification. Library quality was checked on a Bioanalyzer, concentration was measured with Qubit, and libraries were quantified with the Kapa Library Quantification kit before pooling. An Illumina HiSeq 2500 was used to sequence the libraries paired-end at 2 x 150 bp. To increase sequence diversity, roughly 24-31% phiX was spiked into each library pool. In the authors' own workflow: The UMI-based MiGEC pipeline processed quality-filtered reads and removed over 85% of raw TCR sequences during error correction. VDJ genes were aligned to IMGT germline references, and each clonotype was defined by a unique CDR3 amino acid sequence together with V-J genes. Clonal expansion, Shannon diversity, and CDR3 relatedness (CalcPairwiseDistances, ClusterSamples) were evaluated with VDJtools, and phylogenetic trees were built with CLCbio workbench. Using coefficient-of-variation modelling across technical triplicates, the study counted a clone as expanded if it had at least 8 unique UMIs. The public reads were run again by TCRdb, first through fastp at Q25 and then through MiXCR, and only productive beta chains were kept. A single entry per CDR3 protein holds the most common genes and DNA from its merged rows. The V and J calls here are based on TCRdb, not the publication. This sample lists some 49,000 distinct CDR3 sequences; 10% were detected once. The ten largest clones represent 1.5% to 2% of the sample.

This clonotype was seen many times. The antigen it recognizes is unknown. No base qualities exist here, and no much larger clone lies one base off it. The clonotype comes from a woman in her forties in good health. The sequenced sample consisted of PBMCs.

The DNA sequence follows: TGTGCCAGCAGTTTCCAGGCTAATGAAAAACTGTTTTTT. Its protein is CASSFQANEKLFF. In this chain, TRBV12-3 or TRBV12-4 is recombined with TRBJ1-4, with the D gene call left open. The CDR3 numbers 13 residues from cysteine through phenylalanine. Solely the CDR3 DNA is kept, with 39 bases framed from the first base. The junction shows trimming of 3 bases on V and 3 bases on J, plus 5 bases between the germline ends.